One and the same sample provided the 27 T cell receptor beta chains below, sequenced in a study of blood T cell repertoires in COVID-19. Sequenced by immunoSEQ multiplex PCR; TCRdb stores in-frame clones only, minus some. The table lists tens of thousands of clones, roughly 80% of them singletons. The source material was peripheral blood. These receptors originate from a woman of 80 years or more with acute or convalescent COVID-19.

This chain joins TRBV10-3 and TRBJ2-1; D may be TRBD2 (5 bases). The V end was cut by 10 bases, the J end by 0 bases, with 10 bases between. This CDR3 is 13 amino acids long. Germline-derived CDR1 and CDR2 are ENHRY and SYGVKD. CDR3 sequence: CATKEVSYNEQFF. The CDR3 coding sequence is TGTGCCACCAAGGAGGTCTCCTACAATGAGCAGTTCTTC.

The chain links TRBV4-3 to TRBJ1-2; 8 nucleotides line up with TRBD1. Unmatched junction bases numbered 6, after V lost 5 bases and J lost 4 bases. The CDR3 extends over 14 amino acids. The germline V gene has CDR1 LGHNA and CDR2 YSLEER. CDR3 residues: CASSDATGVYGYTF. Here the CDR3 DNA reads TGCGCCAGCAGCGACGCGACAGGGGTCTATGGCTACACCTTC.

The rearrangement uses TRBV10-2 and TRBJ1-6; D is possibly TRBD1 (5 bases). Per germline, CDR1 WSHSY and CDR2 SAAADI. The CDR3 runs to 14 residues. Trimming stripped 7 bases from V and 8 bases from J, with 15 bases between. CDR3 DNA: TGCGCCAGCACTCCGGGCCCCAGGGATTCACCCCTCCACTTT. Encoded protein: CASTPGPRDSPLHF.

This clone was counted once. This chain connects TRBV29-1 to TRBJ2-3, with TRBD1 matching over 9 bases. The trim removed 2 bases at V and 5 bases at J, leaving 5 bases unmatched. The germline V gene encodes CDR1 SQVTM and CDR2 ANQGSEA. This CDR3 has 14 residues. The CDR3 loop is CSVELGQGGDTQYF. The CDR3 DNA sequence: TGCAGCGTTGAACTGGGACAGGGAGGAGATACGCAGTATTTT.

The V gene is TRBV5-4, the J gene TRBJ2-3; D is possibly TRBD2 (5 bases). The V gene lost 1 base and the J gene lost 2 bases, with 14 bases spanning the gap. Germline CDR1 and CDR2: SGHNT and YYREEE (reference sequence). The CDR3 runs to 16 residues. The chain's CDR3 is CASSLKHTSSTDTQYF. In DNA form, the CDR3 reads TGTGCCAGCAGCTTGAAACATACTAGTTCCACAGATACGCAGTATTTT.

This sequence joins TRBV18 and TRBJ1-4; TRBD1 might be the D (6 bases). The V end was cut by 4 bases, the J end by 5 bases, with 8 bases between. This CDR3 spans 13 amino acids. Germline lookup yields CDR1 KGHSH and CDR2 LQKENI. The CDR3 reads CASSQDRNEKLFF. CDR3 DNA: TGTGCCAGCTCACAAGACAGGAATGAAAAACTGTTTTTT.

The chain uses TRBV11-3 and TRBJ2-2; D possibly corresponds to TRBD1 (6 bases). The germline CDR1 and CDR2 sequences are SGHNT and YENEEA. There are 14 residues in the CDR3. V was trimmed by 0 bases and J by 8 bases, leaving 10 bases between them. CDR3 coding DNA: TGTGCCAGCAGCTTAGACCTACAGGGTGGGGAGCTGTTTTTT. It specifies CASSLDLQGGELFF.

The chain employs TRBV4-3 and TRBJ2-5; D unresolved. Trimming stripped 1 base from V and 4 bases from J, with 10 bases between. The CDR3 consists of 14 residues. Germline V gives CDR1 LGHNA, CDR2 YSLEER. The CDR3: CASSQAYGLETQYF. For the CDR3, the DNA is TGCGCCAGCAGCCAAGCCTACGGTCTAGAGACCCAGTACTTC.

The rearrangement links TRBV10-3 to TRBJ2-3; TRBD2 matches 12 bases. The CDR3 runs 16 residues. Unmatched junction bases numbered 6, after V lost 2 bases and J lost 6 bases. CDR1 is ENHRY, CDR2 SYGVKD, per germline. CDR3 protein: CAISEPSGGARDTQYF. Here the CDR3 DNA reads TGTGCCATCAGTGAGCCTAGCGGGGGGGCAAGGGATACGCAGTATTTT.

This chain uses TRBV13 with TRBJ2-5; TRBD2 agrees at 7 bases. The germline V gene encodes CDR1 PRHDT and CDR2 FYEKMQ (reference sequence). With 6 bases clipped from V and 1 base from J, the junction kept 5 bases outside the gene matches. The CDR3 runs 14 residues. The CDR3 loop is CASRRGGTQETQYF. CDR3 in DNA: TGTGCCAGCAGGAGGGGAGGGACCCAAGAGACCCAGTACTTC.

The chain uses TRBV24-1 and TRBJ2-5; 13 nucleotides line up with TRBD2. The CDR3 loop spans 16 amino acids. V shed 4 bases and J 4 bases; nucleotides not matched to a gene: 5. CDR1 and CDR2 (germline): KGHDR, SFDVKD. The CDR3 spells CATSDGGLAGRETQYF. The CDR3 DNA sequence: TGTGCCACCAGTGACGGGGGACTAGCGGGAAGAGAGACCCAGTACTTC.

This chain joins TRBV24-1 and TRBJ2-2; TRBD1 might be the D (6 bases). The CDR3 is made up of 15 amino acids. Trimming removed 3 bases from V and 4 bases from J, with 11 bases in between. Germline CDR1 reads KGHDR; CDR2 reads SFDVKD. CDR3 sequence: CATSDRRGSTGELFF. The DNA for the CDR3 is TGTGCCACCAGTGATAGAAGGGGGAGCACCGGGGAGCTGTTTTTT.

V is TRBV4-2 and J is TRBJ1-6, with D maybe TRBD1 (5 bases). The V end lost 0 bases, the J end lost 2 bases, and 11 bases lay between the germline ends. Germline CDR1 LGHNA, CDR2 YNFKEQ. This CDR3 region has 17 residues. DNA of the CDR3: TGTGCCAGCAGCCAAGAGGGGGGAGGGGCCTATAATTCACCCCTCCACTTT. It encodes CASSQEGGGAYNSPLHF.

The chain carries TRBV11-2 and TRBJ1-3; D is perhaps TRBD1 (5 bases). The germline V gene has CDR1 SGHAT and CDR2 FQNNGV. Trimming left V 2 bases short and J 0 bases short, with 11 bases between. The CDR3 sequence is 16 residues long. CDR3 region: CASSLRAGPSGNTIYF. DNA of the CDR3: TGTGCCAGCAGCTTAAGGGCGGGGCCCTCTGGAAACACCATATATTTT. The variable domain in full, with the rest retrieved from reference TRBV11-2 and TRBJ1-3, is EAGVAQSPRYKIIEKRQSVAFWCNPISGHATLYWYQQILGQGPKLLIQFQNNGVVDDSQLPKDRFSAERLKGVDSTLKIQPAKLEDSAVYLCASSLRAGPSGNTIYFGEGSWLTVV.

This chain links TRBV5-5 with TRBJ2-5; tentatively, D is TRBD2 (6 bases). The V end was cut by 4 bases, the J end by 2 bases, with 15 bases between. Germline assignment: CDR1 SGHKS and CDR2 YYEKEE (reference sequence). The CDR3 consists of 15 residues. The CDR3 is CASSTPGGAQETQYF. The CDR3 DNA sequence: TGTGCCAGCAGCACCCCCGGGGGTGCACAAGAGACCCAGTACTTC. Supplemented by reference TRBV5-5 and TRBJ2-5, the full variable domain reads DAGVTQSPTHLIKTRGQQVTLRCSPISGHKSVSWYQQVLGQGPQFIFQYYEKEERGRGNFPDRFSARQFPNYSSELNVNALLLGDSALYLCASSTPGGAQETQYFGPGTRLLVL.

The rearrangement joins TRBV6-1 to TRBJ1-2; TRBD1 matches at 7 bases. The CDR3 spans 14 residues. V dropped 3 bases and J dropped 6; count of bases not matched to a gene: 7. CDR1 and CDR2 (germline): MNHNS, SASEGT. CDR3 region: CASSDPGQIDGYTF. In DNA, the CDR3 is TGTGCCAGCAGTGATCCGGGACAGATCGATGGCTACACCTTC.

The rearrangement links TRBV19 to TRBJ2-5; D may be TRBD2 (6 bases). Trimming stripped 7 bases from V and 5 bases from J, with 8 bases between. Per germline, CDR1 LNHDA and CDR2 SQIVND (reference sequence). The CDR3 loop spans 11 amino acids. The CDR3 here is CASMEGETQYF. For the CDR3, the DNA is TGTGCCAGTATGGAGGGGGAGACCCAGTACTTC.

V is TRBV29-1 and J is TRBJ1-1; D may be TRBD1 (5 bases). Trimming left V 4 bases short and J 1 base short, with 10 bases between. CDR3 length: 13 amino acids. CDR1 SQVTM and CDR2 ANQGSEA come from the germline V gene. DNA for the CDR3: TGCAGCGTTGGGGCAGGGTGGAACACTGAAGCTTTCTTT. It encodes CSVGAGWNTEAFF.

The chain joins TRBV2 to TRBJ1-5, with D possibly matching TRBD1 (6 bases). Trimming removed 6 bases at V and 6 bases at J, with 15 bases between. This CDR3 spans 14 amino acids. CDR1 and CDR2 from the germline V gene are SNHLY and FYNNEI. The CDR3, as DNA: TGTGCCAGCAGACAGGGCCAGGGTGGTCAGCCCCAGCATTTT. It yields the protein CASRQGQGGQPQHF.

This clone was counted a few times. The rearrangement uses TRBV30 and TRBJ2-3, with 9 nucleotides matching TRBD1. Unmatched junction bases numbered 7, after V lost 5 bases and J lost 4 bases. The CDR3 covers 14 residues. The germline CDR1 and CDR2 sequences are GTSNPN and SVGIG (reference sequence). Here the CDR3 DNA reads TGTGCCTGGGCCTCCGGGACAGGGTCAGATACGCAGTATTTT. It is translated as CAWASGTGSDTQYF.

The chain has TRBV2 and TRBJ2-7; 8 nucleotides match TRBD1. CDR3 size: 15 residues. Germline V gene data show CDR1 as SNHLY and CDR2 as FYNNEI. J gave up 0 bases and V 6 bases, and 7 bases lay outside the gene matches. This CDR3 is CASRGQGKGSYEQYF. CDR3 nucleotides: TGTGCCAGCAGAGGACAGGGAAAGGGCTCCTACGAGCAGTACTTC.

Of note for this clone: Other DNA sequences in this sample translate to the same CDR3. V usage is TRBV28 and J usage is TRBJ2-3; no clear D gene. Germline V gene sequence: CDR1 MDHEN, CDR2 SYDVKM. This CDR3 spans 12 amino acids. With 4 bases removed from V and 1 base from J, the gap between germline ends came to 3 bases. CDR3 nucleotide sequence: TGTGCCAGCAGTTCCGGCACAGATACGCAGTATTTT. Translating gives CASSSGTDTQYF.

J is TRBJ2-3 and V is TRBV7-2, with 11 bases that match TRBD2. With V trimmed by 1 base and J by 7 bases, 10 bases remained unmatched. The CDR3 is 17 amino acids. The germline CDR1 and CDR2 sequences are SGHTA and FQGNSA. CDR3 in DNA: TGTGCCAGCAGCTTAGTGGGTCCGGCTAGCGGGGGGAATACGCAGTATTTT. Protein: CASSLVGPASGGNTQYF. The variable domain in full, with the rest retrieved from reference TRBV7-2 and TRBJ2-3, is GAGVSQSPSNKVTEKGKDVELRCDPISGHTALYWYRQSLGQGLEFLIYFQGNSAPDKSGLPSDRFSAERTGGSVSTLTIQRTQQEDSAVYLCASSLVGPASGGNTQYFGPGTRLTVL.

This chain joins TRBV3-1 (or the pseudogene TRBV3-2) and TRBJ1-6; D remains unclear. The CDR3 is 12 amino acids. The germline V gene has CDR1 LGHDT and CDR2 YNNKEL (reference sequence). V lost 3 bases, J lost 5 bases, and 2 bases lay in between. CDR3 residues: CASSHNNSPLHF. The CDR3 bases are TGTGCCAGCAGCCATAATAATTCACCCCTCCACTTT.

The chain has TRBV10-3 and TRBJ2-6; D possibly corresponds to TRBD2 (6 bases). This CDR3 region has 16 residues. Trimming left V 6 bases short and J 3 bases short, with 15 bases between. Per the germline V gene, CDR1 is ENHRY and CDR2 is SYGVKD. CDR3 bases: TGTGCCATCAGCCGAGAGGGAGGAAGTGGGGCCAACGTCCTGACTTTC. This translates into CAISREGGSGANVLTF.

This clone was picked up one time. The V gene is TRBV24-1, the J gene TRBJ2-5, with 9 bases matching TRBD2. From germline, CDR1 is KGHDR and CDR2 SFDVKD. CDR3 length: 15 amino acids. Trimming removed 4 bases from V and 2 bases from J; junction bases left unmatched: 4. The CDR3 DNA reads TGTGCCACCAGTGACGGCGGGGGGGCGCAAGAGACCCAGTACTTC. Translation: CATSDGGGAQETQYF.

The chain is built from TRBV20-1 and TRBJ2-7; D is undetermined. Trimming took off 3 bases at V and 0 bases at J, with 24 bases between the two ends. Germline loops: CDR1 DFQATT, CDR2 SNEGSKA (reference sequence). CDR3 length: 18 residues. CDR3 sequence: CSASQPQAWNGPSYEQYF. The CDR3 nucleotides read TGCAGTGCTAGTCAACCCCAGGCCTGGAATGGTCCCTCCTACGAGCAGTACTTC.